This T cell receptor beta chain is drawn from a study of blood T cell repertoires in COVID-19. The overall study: Italy, Spain and the United States were the sources of the convalescent and acute COVID-19 samples. Sample material is recorded as cDNA or gDNA derived from T cells, B-cell-depleted T cells, or PBMCs.

Deletions cut 2 bases from V and 5 bases from J, with 9 bases between. The CDR3 has 14 amino acids. In germline, CDR1 is SSHAT, CDR2 FNYEAQ (reference sequence). Patients at the Seattle site were enrolled during active infection and followed longitudinally. In the authors' methods: Estimated nucleated cell counts came from reference gene primer amplification. Data came from immunoSEQ multiplex PCR; TCRdb stores just in-frame clones and leaves some out. V and J calls and clone size are copied from that table; D and trimming were computed from the DNA. Here the sample spans about 300,000 clones, 88% being singletons.

The sequencing input was peripheral blood. The rearrangement joins TRBV7-7 to TRBJ2-2; D might be TRBD1 (5 bases). The receptor's source is a woman younger than 45 with COVID-19, enrolled during active disease. CDR3 protein: CASSLSGRTGELFF. Here the CDR3 DNA reads TGTGCCAGCAGCTTATCAGGGCGAACCGGGGAGCTGTTTTTT.